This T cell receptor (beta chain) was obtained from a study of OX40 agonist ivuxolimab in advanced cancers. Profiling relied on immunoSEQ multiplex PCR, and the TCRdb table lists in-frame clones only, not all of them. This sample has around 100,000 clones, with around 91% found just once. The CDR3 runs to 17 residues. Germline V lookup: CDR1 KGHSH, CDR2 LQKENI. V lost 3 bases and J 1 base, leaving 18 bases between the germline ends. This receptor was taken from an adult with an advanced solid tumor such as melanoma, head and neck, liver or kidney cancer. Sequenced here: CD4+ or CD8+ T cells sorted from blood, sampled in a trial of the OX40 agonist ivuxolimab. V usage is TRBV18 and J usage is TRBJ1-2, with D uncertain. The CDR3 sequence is CASSPPIRAQNNYGYTF. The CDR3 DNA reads TGTGCCAGCTCACCTCCCATAAGGGCACAGAATAACTATGGCTACACCTTC.